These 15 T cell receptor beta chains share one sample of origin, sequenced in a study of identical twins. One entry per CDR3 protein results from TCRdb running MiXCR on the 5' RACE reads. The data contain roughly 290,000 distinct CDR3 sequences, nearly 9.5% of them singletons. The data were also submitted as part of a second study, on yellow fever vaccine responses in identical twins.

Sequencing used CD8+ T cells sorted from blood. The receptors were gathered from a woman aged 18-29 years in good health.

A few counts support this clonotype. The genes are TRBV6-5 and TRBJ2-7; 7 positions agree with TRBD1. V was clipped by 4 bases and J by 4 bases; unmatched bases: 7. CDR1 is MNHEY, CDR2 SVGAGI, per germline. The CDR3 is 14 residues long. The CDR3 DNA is TGTGCCAGCAGTTTAGACAGGGCGGTTTACGAGCAGTACTTC. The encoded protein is CASSLDRAVYEQYF.

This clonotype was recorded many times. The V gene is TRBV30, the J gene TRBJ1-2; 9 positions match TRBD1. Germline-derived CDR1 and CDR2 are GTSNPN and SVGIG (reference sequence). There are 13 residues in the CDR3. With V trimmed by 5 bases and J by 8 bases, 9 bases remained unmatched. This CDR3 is CAWLEDRGYGYTF. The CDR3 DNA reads TGTGCCTGGTTGGAAGACAGGGGGTACGGCTACACCTTC.

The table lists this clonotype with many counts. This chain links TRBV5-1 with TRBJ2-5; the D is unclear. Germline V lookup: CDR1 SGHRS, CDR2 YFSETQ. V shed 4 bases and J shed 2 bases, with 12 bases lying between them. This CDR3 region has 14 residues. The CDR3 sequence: CASSPDLLQETQYF. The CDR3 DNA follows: TGCGCCAGCAGCCCCGACTTGTTACAAGAGACCCAGTACTTC.

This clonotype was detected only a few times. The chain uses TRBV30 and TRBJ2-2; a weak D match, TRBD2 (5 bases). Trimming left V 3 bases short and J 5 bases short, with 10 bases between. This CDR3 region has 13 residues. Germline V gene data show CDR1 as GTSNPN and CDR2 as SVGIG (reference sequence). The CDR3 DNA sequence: TGTGCCTGGAGCGCGGACTTGACCGGGGAGCTGTTTTTT. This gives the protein CAWSADLTGELFF.

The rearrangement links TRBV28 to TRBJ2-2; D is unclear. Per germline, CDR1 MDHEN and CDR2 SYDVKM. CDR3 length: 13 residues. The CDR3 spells CATCGPNTGELFF. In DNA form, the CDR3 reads TGTGCAACTTGCGGACCGAACACCGGGGAGCTGTTTTTT.

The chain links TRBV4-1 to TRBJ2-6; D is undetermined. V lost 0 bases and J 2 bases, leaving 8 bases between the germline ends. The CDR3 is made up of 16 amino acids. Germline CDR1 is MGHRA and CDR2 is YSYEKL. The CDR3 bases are TGCGCCAGCAGCCAAGATTGGATGACTGGGGCCAACGTCCTGACTTTC. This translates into CASSQDWMTGANVLTF.

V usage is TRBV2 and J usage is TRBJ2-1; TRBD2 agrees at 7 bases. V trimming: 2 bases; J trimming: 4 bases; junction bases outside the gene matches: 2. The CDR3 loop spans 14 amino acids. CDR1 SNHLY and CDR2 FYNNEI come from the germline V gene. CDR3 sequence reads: CASSESGGYNEQFF. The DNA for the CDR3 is TGTGCCAGCAGTGAATCCGGGGGGTACAATGAGCAGTTCTTC.

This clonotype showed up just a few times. The CDR3 sequence: CASSQEGLQGLNEQYF. The CDR3 bases are TGTGCCAGCAGCCAAGAAGGGCTACAGGGTCTCAACGAGCAGTACTTC. V is TRBV3-1 and J is TRBJ2-7; possible D gene TRBD1, 6 bases. The germline V gene encodes CDR1 LGHDT and CDR2 YNNKEL (reference sequence). Trimming stripped 0 bases from V and 5 bases from J, with 17 bases between. The CDR3 contains 16 residues.

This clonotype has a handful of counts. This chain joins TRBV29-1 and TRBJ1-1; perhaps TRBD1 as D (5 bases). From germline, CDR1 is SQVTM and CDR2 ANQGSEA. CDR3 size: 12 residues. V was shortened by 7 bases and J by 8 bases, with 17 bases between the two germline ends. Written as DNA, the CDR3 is TGCAGCGCCGGTCGGCATCGGGGGGAAGCTTTCTTT. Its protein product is CSAGRHRGEAFF. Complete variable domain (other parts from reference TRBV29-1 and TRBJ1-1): SAVISQKPSRDICQRGTSLTIQCQVDSQVTMMFWYRQQPGQSLTLIATANQGSEATYESGFVIDKFPISRPNLTFSTLTVSNMSPEDSSIYLCSAGRHRGEAFFGQGTRLTVV.

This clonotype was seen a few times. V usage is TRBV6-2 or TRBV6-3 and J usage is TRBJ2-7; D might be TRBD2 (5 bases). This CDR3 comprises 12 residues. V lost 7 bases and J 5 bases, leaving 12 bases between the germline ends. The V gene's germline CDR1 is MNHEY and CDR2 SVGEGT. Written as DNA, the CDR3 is TGTGCCAGCACCCTCGGAGGCCACGAGCAGTACTTC. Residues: CASTLGGHEQYF.

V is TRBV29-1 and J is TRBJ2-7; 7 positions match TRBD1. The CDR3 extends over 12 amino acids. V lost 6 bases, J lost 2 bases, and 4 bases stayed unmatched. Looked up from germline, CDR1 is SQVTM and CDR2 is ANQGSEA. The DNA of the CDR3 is TGCAGCGTCCAGGGGGTGCCCTACGAGCAGTACTTC. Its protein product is CSVQGVPYEQYF.

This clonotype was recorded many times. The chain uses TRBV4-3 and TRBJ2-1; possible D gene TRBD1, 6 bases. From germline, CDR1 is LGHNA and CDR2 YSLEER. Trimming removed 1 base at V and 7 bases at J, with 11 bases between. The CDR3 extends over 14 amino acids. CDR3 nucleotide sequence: TGCGCCAGCAGCCAAGGCACAGGGCCGAATGAGCAGTTCTTC. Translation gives CASSQGTGPNEQFF.

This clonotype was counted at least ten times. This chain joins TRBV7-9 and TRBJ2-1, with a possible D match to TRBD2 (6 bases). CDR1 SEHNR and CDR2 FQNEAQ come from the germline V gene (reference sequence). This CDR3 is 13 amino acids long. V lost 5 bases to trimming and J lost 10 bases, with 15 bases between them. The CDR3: CASSPPLAPEQFF. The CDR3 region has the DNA TGTGCCAGCAGCCCCCCGCTAGCGCCCGAGCAGTTCTTC.

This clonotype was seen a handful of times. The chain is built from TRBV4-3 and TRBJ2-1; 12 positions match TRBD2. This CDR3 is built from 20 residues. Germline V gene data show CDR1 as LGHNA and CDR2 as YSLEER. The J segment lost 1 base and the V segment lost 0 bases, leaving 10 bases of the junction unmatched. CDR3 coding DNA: TGCGCCAGCAGCCAAGATCGACTAGCGGGAGCAGGAGGATCCTACAATGAGCAGTTCTTC. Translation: CASSQDRLAGAGGSYNEQFF.

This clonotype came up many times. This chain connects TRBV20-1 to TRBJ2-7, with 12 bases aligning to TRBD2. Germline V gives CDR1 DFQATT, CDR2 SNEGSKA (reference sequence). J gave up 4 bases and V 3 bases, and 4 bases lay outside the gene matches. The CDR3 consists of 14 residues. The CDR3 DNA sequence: TGCAGTGCTAGGACTAGCGGGAGTTGGTACGAGCAGTACTTC. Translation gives CSARTSGSWYEQYF.